This entry lists 23 T cell receptor beta chains sequenced from one sample in a study of blood T cells in healthy people across ages. With a J-beta primer mix and a sample-barcoded 5' primer, a second PCR ran about 7 to 12 cycles. TCRdb used MiXCR to reprocess the 5' RACE reads, holding one entry per CDR3 protein. Here the sample spans 550,000 to 650,000 distinct CDR3 sequences, roughly a quarter being singletons. The same sample was also used in a study of T cells of mothers and their children.

The sequenced sample was blood. The receptors shown here come from a boy aged 2 to 10 in good health.

V is TRBV20-1 and J is TRBJ2-1; D possibly corresponds to TRBD2 (5 bases). Germline assignment: CDR1 DFQATT and CDR2 SNEGSKA (reference sequence). The length of the CDR3 is 14 residues. The V end was cut by 4 bases, the J end by 10 bases, with 20 bases between. DNA of the CDR3: TGCAGTGCTACGCCGGGATTAGAAGTTCCAGAGCAGTTCTTC. Translating it yields CSATPGLEVPEQFF.

This clonotype was seen a few times. The chain employs TRBV20-1 and TRBJ2-7; 12 bases line up with TRBD2. CDR1 is DFQATT and CDR2 is SNEGSKA in the germline V gene (reference sequence). CDR3 length: 13 residues. V dropped 5 bases and J dropped 2; count of bases not matched to a gene: 1. This chain's CDR3 is CSAASGGAYEQYF. The CDR3 DNA follows: TGCAGTGCTGCTAGCGGGGGGGCCTACGAGCAGTACTTC.

V is TRBV20-1 and J is TRBJ1-1, with D hard to call. Trimming cost V 1 base and J 5 bases, with 11 bases left between them. The CDR3 covers 13 residues. The V gene's germline CDR1 is DFQATT and CDR2 SNEGSKA (reference sequence). The CDR3, as DNA: TGCAGTGCTAGAGGTGGGGTCCTAACTGAAGCTTTCTTT. Its translation: CSARGGVLTEAFF.

This clonotype showed up just a few times. The V call is TRBV11-2, the J call TRBJ2-1; D may be TRBD1 (5 bases). V lost 1 base to trimming and J lost 4 bases, with 8 bases between them. The CDR3 consists of 14 residues. CDR1 SGHAT and CDR2 FQNNGV come from the germline V gene. The CDR3 reads CASSLGRVYNEQFF. CDR3 sequence (DNA): TGTGCCAGCAGCTTAGGCAGGGTATACAATGAGCAGTTCTTC.

The CDR3 here is CASSFLVLARSSEQYF. The CDR3 DNA is TGTGCCAGCAGCTTCCTTGTTCTCGCGAGGAGTTCCGAGCAGTACTTC. The gene calls are TRBV6-2 or TRBV6-3 and TRBJ2-7, with D uncertain. The CDR3 contains 16 residues. V was clipped by 6 bases and J by 6 bases, with 24 bases between them. CDR1 is MNHEY and CDR2 is SVGEGT in the germline V gene.

J is TRBJ2-7 and V is TRBV7-2; TRBD2 matches 11 bases. The germline CDR1 and CDR2 sequences are SGHTA and FQGNSA. This CDR3 is 16 amino acids long. V dropped 3 bases and J dropped 3; count of bases not matched to a gene: 7. The CDR3 reads CASSFIGTSGIYEQYF. The CDR3 DNA sequence: TGTGCCAGCAGCTTTATCGGGACTAGCGGAATCTACGAGCAGTACTTC.

The chain joins TRBV3-1 to TRBJ2-5; D is unclear. Germline V lookup: CDR1 LGHDT, CDR2 YNNKEL (reference sequence). The CDR3 sequence is 12 residues long. V gave up 2 bases and J gave up 4 bases, with 5 bases separating them. CDR3 DNA: TGTGCCAGCAGCCAACCCCCAGAGACCCAGTACTTC. This codes for CASSQPPETQYF.

To note about this clonotype: A read error may explain this, as a much larger clone is one base away. This chain joins TRBV6-4 and TRBJ2-5, with 10 bases matching TRBD2. The J call may be mistaken, given a closer DNA end match to TRBJ2-1. The CDR3 is 15 residues long. Germline assignment: CDR1 MRHNA and CDR2 SNTAGT. The CDR3 DNA reads TGTGCCAGCAGTGAGGCTAGCGGGAGCTACAATGGGCAGTTCTTC. This translates into CASSEASGSYNGQFF.

V is TRBV6-2 or TRBV6-3 and J is TRBJ2-1; the D gene is possibly TRBD2 (6 bases). Per germline, CDR1 MNHEY and CDR2 SVGEGT. Between the trimmed V and J ends, which lost 4 bases and 2 bases, there was a span of 12 bases. This CDR3 has 15 amino acids. The CDR3 protein is CASSLGSGAYNEQFF. DNA of the CDR3: TGTGCCAGCAGTTTAGGTAGCGGAGCCTACAATGAGCAGTTCTTC.

V usage is TRBV15 and J usage is TRBJ2-7, with 9 bases that match TRBD1. V was pared by 5 bases and J by 3 bases, with 5 bases of the junction left unmatched. CDR3 length: 14 amino acids. Germline loops: CDR1 LNHNV, CDR2 YYDKDF (reference sequence). DNA of the CDR3: TGTGCCACCAGCTCAGACAGGGGGAACTACGAGCAGTACTTC. Translation gives CATSSDRGNYEQYF.

The J gene is TRBJ2-1, the V gene TRBV5-4, with D possibly being TRBD1 (6 bases). This CDR3 has 14 residues. V was cut by 2 bases and J by 8 bases, with 14 bases left in between. Germline values: CDR1 SGHNT, CDR2 YYREEE (reference sequence). The CDR3 DNA reads TGTGCCAGCAGCTTTCCCGACAGGATCGATGAGCAGTTCTTC. Translation: CASSFPDRIDEQFF. The complete variable domain, with remaining parts taken from reference TRBV5-4 and TRBJ2-1, reads ETGVTQSPTHLIKTRGQQVTLRCSSQSGHNTVSWYQQALGQGPQFIFQYYREEENGRGNFPPRFSGLQFPNYSSELNVNALELDDSALYLCASSFPDRIDEQFFGPGTRLTVL.

The genes are TRBV5-1 and TRBJ2-2, with D perhaps TRBD1 or TRBD2 (5 bases each). CDR3 length equals 15 residues. V shed 4 bases and J shed 0 bases, with 10 bases lying between them. Germline V gene lookup returns CDR1 SGHRS and CDR2 YFSETQ. The CDR3: CASSQGPPNTGELFF. The CDR3 bases are TGCGCCAGCAGCCAGGGACCTCCGAACACCGGGGAGCTGTTTTTT.

The chain joins TRBV11-2 to TRBJ2-2; 11 bases fit TRBD1. CDR3 length: 16 amino acids. CDR1 SGHAT and CDR2 FQNNGV come from the germline V gene. With 5 bases clipped from V and 4 bases from J, the junction kept 6 bases outside the gene matches. The CDR3 spells CASSRLGTGGTGELFF. The CDR3 DNA is TGTGCCAGCAGCCGGCTCGGGACAGGGGGCACCGGGGAGCTGTTTTTT.

V gene TRBV6-6 combines with J gene TRBJ1-2; D possibly corresponds to TRBD1 (5 bases). Trimming left V 1 base short and J 3 bases short, with 15 bases between. The CDR3 covers 16 residues. Germline CDR1 MNHNY, CDR2 SVGAGI (reference sequence). This chain's CDR3 is CASSYWPGPFYYGYTF. As DNA, the CDR3 is TGTGCCAGCAGTTACTGGCCGGGACCCTTTTACTATGGCTACACCTTC.

This clonotype has ten or more counts. The rearrangement uses TRBV19 and TRBJ2-5; D unclear. Deletions cut 5 bases from V and 2 bases from J, with 6 bases between. CDR1 LNHDA and CDR2 SQIVND come from the germline V gene (reference sequence). This CDR3 has 12 residues. The DNA of the CDR3 is TGTGCCAGTAGTGGTGGACAAGAGACCCAGTACTTC. Its protein product is CASSGGQETQYF.

This clonotype was detected ten times or more. The chain couples TRBV7-9 to TRBJ2-5; 8 bases line up with TRBD1. The CDR3 extends over 12 amino acids. The germline CDR1 and CDR2 sequences are SEHNR and FQNEAQ (reference sequence). Trimming removed 8 bases from V and 5 bases from J; junction bases left unmatched: 4. The CDR3 coding sequence is TGTGCCAGCTCAGGGGGCGCGGAGACCCAGTACTTC. This encodes CASSGGAETQYF.

J is TRBJ2-7 and V is TRBV20-1, with D hard to call. Trimming left V 0 bases short and J 1 base short, with 10 bases between. CDR1 is DFQATT, CDR2 SNEGSKA, per germline (reference sequence). The CDR3 runs 14 residues. CDR3 region: CSARDLVSSYEQYF. In DNA, the CDR3 is TGCAGTGCTAGAGATCTCGTGAGTTCCTACGAGCAGTACTTC.

The chain couples TRBV2 to TRBJ2-5, with a tentative D call TRBD2 (5 bases). The CDR3 spans 15 residues. Trimming pared 3 bases from V and 2 bases from J, leaving 13 bases between. The germline CDR1 and CDR2 sequences are SNHLY and FYNNEI. CDR3 residues: CASSDEGANQETQYF. DNA for the CDR3: TGTGCCAGCAGTGACGAGGGAGCTAATCAAGAGACCCAGTACTTC.

This clonotype was observed a few times. The rearrangement uses TRBV30 and TRBJ1-6, with 8 bases aligning to TRBD1. Germline V gene sequence: CDR1 GTSNPN, CDR2 SVGIG (reference sequence). Germline trimming cut 4 bases from V and 9 bases from J; bases unmatched to any gene: 5. The CDR3 is 13 residues long. CDR3 residues: CAWKQGASSPLHF. In nucleotides, the CDR3 is TGTGCCTGGAAGCAGGGGGCGAGTTCACCCCTCCACTTT.

The sample holds a few counts of this clonotype. The rearrangement joins TRBV3-1 to TRBJ1-2; D call uncertain. The length of the CDR3 is 14 residues. Germline V gives CDR1 LGHDT, CDR2 YNNKEL (reference sequence). Deletions cut 0 bases from V and 4 bases from J, with 9 bases between. The CDR3 region is CASSQERAIYGYTF. The CDR3 DNA follows: TGTGCCAGCAGCCAAGAAAGGGCTATCTATGGCTACACCTTC.

This chain links TRBV11-2 with TRBJ2-5; 15 bases are shared with TRBD2. The CDR3 is made up of 20 amino acids. V trimming: 2 bases; J trimming: 0 bases; junction bases outside the gene matches: 10. The V gene's germline CDR1 is SGHAT and CDR2 FQNNGV. The CDR3 DNA sequence: TGTGCCAGCAGCTTAATACTCCCCGGGACTAGCGGGAGGTACCAAGAGACCCAGTACTTC. It encodes CASSLILPGTSGRYQETQYF.

This clonotype came up a few times. V usage is TRBV4-2 and J usage is TRBJ2-1; 7 bases are shared with TRBD1. This CDR3 is 15 amino acids long. Trimming at V came to 5 bases and at J to 5 bases, leaving 9 bases not matched to a gene. The germline gives CDR1 LGHNA, CDR2 YNFKEQ. The chain's CDR3 is CASSTRQGKNNEQFF. The CDR3 coding sequence is TGTGCCAGCAGCACCCGACAGGGTAAGAACAATGAGCAGTTCTTC.

This chain links TRBV27 with TRBJ1-1; 12 bases line up with TRBD1. Germline-derived CDR1 and CDR2 are MNHEY and SMNVEV (reference sequence). V shed 5 bases, J shed 12 bases, and the junction held 7 bases outside the gene matches. The CDR3 spans 13 residues. CDR3 sequence reads: CASSPGQGAWTFF. CDR3 nucleotide sequence: TGTGCCAGCAGTCCGGGACAGGGGGCTTGGACTTTCTTT.